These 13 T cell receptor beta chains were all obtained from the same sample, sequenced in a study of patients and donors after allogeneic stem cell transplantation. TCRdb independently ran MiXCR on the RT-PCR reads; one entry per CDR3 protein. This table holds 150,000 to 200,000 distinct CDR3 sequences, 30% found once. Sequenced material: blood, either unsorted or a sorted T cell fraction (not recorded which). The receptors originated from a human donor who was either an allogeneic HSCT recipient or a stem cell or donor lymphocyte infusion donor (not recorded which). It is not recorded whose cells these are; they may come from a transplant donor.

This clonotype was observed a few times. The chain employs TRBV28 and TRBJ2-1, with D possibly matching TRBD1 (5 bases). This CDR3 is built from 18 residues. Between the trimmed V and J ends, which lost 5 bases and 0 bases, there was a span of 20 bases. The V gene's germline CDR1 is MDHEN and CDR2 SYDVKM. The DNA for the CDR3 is TGTGCCAGCAGTCCCCTAATCCCAAGACAGATCTCCTACAATGAGCAGTTCTTC. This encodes CASSPLIPRQISYNEQFF.

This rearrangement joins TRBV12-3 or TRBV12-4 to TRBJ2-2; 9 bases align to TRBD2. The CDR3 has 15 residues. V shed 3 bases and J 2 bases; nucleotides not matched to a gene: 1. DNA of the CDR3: TGTGCCAGCAGTTTCCTAGCGGGAAACACCGGGGAGCTGTTTTTT. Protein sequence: CASSFLAGNTGELFF.

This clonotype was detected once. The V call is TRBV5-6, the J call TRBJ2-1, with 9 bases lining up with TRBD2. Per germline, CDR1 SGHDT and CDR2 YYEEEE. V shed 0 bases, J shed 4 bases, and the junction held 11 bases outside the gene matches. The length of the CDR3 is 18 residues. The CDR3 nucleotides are TGTGCCAGCAGCTTGGAATGGGCGGCTAGCGGGACATACAATGAGCAGTTCTTC. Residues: CASSLEWAASGTYNEQFF. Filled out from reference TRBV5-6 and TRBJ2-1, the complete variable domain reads DAGVTQSPTHLIKTRGQQVTLRCSPKSGHDTVSWYQQALGQGPQFIFQYYEEEERQRGNFPDRFSGHQFPNYSSELNVNALLLGDSALYLCASSLEWAASGTYNEQFFGPGTRLTVL.

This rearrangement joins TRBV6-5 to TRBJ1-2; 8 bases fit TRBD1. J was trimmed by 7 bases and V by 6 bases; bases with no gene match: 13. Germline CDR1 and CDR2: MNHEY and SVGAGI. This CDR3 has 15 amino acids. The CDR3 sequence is CASRTGTGGEFGYTF. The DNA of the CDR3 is TGTGCCAGCAGAACCGGGACAGGTGGGGAGTTTGGCTACACCTTC.

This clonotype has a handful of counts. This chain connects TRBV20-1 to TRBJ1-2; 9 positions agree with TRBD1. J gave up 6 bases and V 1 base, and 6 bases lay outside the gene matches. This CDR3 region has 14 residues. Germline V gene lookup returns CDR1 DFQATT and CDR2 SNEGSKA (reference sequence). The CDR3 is CSARAQQGADGYTF. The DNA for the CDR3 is TGCAGTGCTAGAGCTCAACAGGGGGCGGATGGCTACACCTTC.

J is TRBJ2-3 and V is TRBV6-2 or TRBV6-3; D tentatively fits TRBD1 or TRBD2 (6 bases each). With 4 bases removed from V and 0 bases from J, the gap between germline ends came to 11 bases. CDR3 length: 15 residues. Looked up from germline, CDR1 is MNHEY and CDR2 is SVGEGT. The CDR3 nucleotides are TGTGCCAGCAGTTTAGGGGGGCCTAGCACAGATACGCAGTATTTT. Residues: CASSLGGPSTDTQYF.

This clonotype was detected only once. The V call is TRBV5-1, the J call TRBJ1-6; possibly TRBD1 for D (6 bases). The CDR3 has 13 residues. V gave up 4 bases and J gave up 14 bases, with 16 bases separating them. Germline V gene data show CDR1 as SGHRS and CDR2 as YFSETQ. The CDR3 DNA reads TGCGCCAGCAGCCCAGGACAGCCTCGGTCCCTCCACTTT. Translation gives CASSPGQPRSLHF.

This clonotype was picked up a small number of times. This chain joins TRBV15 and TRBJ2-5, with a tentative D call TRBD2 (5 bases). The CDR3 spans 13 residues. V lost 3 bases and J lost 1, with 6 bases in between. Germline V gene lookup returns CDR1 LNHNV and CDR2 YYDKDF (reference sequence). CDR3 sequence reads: CATSSSAQETQYF. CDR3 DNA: TGTGCCACCAGCAGTAGCGCCCAAGAGACCCAGTACTTC.

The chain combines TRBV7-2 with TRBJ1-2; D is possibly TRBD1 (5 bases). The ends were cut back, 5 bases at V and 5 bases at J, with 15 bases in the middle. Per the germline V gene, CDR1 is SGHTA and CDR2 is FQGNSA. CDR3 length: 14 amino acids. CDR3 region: CASSPGPEAYGYTF. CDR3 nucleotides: TGTGCCAGCAGCCCGGGGCCGGAGGCGTATGGCTACACCTTC.

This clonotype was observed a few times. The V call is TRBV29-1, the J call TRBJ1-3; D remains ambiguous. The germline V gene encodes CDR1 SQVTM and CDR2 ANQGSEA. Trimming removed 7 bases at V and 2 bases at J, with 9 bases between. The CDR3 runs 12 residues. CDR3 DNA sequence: TGCAGCGGTGCGGGAGCTGGAAACACCATATATTTT. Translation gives CSGAGAGNTIYF.

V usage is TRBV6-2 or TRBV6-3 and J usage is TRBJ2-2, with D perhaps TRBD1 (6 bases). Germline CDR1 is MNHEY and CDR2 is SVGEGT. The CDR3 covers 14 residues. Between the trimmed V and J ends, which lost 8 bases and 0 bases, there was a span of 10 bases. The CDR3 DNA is TGTGCCAGCTCGGACAGTCCGAACACCGGGGAGCTGTTTTTT. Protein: CASSDSPNTGELFF.

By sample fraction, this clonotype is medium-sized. For the CDR3, the DNA is TGCAGTGCTGCCGGGACAGGCAACTATGGCTACACCTTC. It is translated as CSAAGTGNYGYTF. The rearrangement joins TRBV20-1 to TRBJ1-2; 8 nucleotides line up with TRBD1. This CDR3 is 13 amino acids long. The V and J ends lost 5 bases and 2 bases, in that order; junction bases with no gene match: 4. Germline V gene data show CDR1 as DFQATT and CDR2 as SNEGSKA (reference sequence).

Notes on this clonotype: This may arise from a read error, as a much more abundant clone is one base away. The CDR3 is CAISGQSNRPQHF. In DNA form, the CDR3 reads TGTGCCATCAGTGGACAGAGCAATCGGCCCCAGCATTTT. This sequence joins TRBV10-3 and TRBJ1-5, with a possible D match to TRBD1 (5 bases). Germline CDR1 ENHRY, CDR2 SYGVKD. The CDR3 has 13 amino acids.